These 15 T cell receptor beta chains originate from one sample sequenced in a study of T cell responses to AZD1222 COVID-19 vaccine. Produced via immunoSEQ multiplex PCR; TCRdb's table is partial and in-frame only. The sample lists 200,000 to 300,000 clones, 85% to 95% occurring once. The sequences come from peripheral blood, collected on day 0 of AZD1222 vaccination. These TCRs come from an adult in good health.

The DNA for the CDR3 is TGTGCCAGCAGCCAAGGGCTCAAGCGAGATACGCAGTATTTT. Its protein product is CASSQGLKRDTQYF. The chain couples TRBV4-2 to TRBJ2-3, with D unresolved. The CDR3 has 14 residues. Germline V CDR1 and CDR2: LGHNA, YNFKEQ. Trimming left V 1 base short and J 5 bases short, with 10 bases between.

This clone showed up just a few times. The chain links TRBV12-3 or TRBV12-4 to TRBJ1-1; D is possibly TRBD1 (6 bases). Trimming removed 6 bases from V and 6 bases from J, with 11 bases in between. The CDR3 is 12 amino acids. The CDR3 DNA reads as TGTGCCAGCAGCCAAGGGGGGGCTGAAGCTTTCTTT. Protein: CASSQGGAEAFF.

V usage is TRBV15 and J usage is TRBJ1-1, with a possible D match to TRBD1 (5 bases). CDR1 LNHNV and CDR2 YYDKDF come from the germline V gene (reference sequence). Trimming left V 7 bases short and J 6 bases short, with 12 bases between. This CDR3 comprises 12 residues. CDR3 DNA sequence: TGTGCCACCAACTCAGGGTTCTCTGAAGCTTTCTTT. Its protein product is CATNSGFSEAFF.

This clone has only one observation. This sequence joins TRBV28 and TRBJ1-2, with unresolved D. This CDR3 has 13 amino acids. Germline values: CDR1 MDHEN, CDR2 SYDVKM. Trimming took 2 bases from V and 8 from J, leaving 12 bases between them. The CDR3 nucleotides are TGTGCCAGCAGTTTACTAGGGAGCGGCGGCTACACCTTC. Translated, it gives CASSLLGSGGYTF.

V and J are TRBV5-1 and TRBJ2-3; a possible D gene is TRBD1 (5 bases). Trimming removed 2 bases at V and 6 bases at J, with 13 bases between. The CDR3 is 14 amino acids. The V gene's germline CDR1 is SGHRS and CDR2 YFSETQ. The CDR3 nucleotides are TGCGCCAGCAGCTTACAGGATCACGTGGATACGCAGTATTTT. As protein: CASSLQDHVDTQYF.

V gene TRBV5-6 combines with J gene TRBJ2-7, with D unclear. Trimming cost V 3 bases and J 0 bases, with 10 bases left between them. The CDR3 extends over 14 amino acids. Germline-derived CDR1 and CDR2 are SGHDT and YYEEEE. CDR3 sequence: CASSYFRYSYEQYF. CDR3 nucleotide sequence: TGTGCCAGCAGCTACTTCCGATACTCCTACGAGCAGTACTTC.

Comment on this clone: Other DNA variants within this sample encode the same CDR3. CDR3 residues: CASSLWQGNQPQHF. The CDR3 DNA is TGTGCCAGCAGTTTATGGCAAGGCAATCAGCCCCAGCATTTT. The rearrangement links TRBV28 to TRBJ1-5; D is ambiguous. Germline CDR1 is MDHEN and CDR2 is SYDVKM. V lost 0 bases and J 2 bases, leaving 5 bases between the germline ends. The CDR3 has 14 residues.

The chain is built from TRBV10-3 and TRBJ1-5, with D possibly matching TRBD1 (6 bases). Germline V lookup: CDR1 ENHRY, CDR2 SYGVKD. V was cut by 4 bases and J by 0 bases, with 13 bases left in between. This CDR3 spans 16 amino acids. Written as DNA, the CDR3 is TGTGCCATCAGTGTTGGGGGGGCCGTTAGCAATCAGCCCCAGCATTTT. Translating gives CAISVGGAVSNQPQHF.

This chain links TRBV11-1 with TRBJ2-5, with D perhaps TRBD1 or TRBD2 (6 bases each). The V end lost 1 base, the J end lost 5 bases, and 17 bases lay between the germline ends. Germline V gives CDR1 SGHAT, CDR2 FQDESV (reference sequence). The CDR3 is made up of 16 amino acids. The CDR3 DNA is TGTGCCAGCAGCTTAGTAGAGGGGGGACCCTGGGAGACCCAGTACTTC. This encodes CASSLVEGGPWETQYF.

This chain links TRBV27 with TRBJ1-1; no firm D call. The germline gives CDR1 MNHEY, CDR2 SMNVEV (reference sequence). Trimming cost V 8 bases and J 0 bases, with 10 bases left between them. This CDR3 spans 13 amino acids. CDR3 DNA sequence: TGTGCCAGCGGACTGAACATGAACACTGAAGCTTTCTTT. It specifies CASGLNMNTEAFF.

The genes are TRBV10-3 and TRBJ2-3; the D gene is possibly TRBD2 (6 bases). From germline, CDR1 is ENHRY and CDR2 SYGVKD. Trimming cost V 10 bases and J 2 bases, with 16 bases left between them. This CDR3 has 14 amino acids. The CDR3 protein is CATTGAGYTDTQYF. The CDR3 nucleotides are TGTGCCACCACGGGAGCAGGATACACAGATACGCAGTATTTT.

The chain has TRBV28 and TRBJ2-2, with TRBD2 matching 7 bases. The CDR3 contains 15 residues. V shed 2 bases and J 3 bases; nucleotides not matched to a gene: 3. Germline CDR1 and CDR2: MDHEN and SYDVKM. The CDR3 DNA reads TGTGCCAGCAGTTTAGCGGGAGTGGACACCGGGGAGCTGTTTTTT. Amino acids: CASSLAGVDTGELFF.

The chain recombines TRBV5-6 with TRBJ2-2, with D unclear. The CDR3 runs to 17 residues. V gave up 1 base and J gave up 3 bases, with 16 bases separating them. The germline V gene has CDR1 SGHDT and CDR2 YYEEEE. CDR3 DNA sequence: TGTGCCAGCAGCTTGCCCTCCTGGGATCAGTACACCGGGGAGCTGTTTTTT. Amino acids: CASSLPSWDQYTGELFF.

The chain joins TRBV28 to TRBJ2-7, with 12 bases identical to TRBD2. Germline V gives CDR1 MDHEN, CDR2 SYDVKM. The V gene end was trimmed by 6 bases and the J gene end by 0 bases; junction bases not matched to a gene: 3. CDR3 length equals 15 residues. The CDR3 DNA is TGTGCCAGCAGGCAGACTAGCGGGAGCTCCTACGAGCAGTACTTC. The encoded protein is CASRQTSGSSYEQYF.

This clone was observed a single time. The genes are TRBV5-1 and TRBJ2-2, with 7 bases identical to TRBD2. CDR3 length: 16 residues. Per germline, CDR1 SGHRS and CDR2 YFSETQ. Trimming removed 4 bases from V and 7 bases from J; junction bases left unmatched: 13. CDR3 DNA: TGCGCCAGCAGCCGGGGTGGTCGGGAGGACGGCGGGGAGCTGTTTTTT. Protein: CASSRGGREDGGELFF.